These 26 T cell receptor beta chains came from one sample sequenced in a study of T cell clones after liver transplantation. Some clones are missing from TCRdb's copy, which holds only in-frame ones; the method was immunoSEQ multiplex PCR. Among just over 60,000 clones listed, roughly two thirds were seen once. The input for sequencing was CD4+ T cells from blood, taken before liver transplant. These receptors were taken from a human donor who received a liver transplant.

The CDR3 coding sequence is TGTGCCAGCAGTTGGAGGGGGCCCTCAACCCCCTATGGCTACACCTTC. Encoded protein: CASSWRGPSTPYGYTF. This sequence joins TRBV27 and TRBJ1-2; 7 positions agree with TRBD1. The length of the CDR3 is 16 residues. The V and J ends lost 4 bases and 4 bases, in that order; junction bases with no gene match: 12. In germline, CDR1 is MNHEY, CDR2 SMNVEV (reference sequence).

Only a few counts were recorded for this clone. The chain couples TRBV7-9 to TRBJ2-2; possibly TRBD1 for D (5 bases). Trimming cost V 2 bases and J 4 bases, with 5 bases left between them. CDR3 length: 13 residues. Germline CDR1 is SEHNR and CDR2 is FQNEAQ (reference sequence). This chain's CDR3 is CASSLQGTGELFF. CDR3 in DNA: TGTGCCAGCAGCTTACAGGGCACCGGGGAGCTGTTTTTT.

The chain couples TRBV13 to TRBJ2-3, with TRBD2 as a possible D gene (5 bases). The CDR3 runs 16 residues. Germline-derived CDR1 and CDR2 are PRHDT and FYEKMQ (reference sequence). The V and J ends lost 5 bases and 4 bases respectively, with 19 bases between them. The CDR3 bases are TGTGCCAGCAGCCCCCACATCGGAGGTCGTCCAGATACGCAGTATTTT. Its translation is CASSPHIGGRPDTQYF.

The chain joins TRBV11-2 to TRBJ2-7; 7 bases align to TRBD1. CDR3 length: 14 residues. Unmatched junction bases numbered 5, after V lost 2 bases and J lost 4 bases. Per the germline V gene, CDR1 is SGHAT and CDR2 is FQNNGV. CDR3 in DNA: TGTGCCAGCAGCTTATACGAGGGGGCTTACGAGCAGTACTTC. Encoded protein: CASSLYEGAYEQYF. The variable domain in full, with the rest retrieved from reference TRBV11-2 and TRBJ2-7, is EAGVAQSPRYKIIEKRQSVAFWCNPISGHATLYWYQQILGQGPKLLIQFQNNGVVDDSQLPKDRFSAERLKGVDSTLKIQPAKLEDSAVYLCASSLYEGAYEQYFGPGTRLTVT.

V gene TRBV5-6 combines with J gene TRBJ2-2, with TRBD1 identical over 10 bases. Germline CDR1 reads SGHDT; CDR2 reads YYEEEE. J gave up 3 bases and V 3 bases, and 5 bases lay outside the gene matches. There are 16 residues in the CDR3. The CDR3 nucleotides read TGTGCCAGCAGCTCCTCGACAGGGGGCTACACCGGGGAGCTGTTTTTT. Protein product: CASSSSTGGYTGELFF. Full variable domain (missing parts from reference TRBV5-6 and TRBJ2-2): DAGVTQSPTHLIKTRGQQVTLRCSPKSGHDTVSWYQQALGQGPQFIFQYYEEEERQRGNFPDRFSGHQFPNYSSELNVNALLLGDSALYLCASSSSTGGYTGELFFGEGSRLTVL.

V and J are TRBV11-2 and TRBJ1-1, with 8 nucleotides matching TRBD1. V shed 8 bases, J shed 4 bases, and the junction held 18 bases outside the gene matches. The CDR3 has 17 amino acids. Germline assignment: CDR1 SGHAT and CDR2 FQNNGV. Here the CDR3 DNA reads TGTGCCAGCCAACACTCTTCAGGGGGCAACCCATTCACTGAAGCTTTCTTT. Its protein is CASQHSSGGNPFTEAFF.

CDR3 nucleotides: TGTGCCAGCAGCTTAGGGACAGGGAACAATTCACCCCTCCACTTT. It encodes CASSLGTGNNSPLHF. The chain combines TRBV7-8 with TRBJ1-6; TRBD1 agrees at 8 bases. CDR3 size: 15 residues. V gave up 1 base and J gave up 7 bases; unmatched junction bases: 3. Per the germline V gene, CDR1 is SGHVS and CDR2 is FQNEAQ.

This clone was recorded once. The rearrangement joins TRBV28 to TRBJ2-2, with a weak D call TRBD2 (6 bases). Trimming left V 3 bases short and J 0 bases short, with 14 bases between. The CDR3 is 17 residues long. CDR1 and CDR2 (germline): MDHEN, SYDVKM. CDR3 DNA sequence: TGTGCCAGCAGTTTCATACTCGGAGGGACGAACACCGGGGAGCTGTTTTTT. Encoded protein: CASSFILGGTNTGELFF.

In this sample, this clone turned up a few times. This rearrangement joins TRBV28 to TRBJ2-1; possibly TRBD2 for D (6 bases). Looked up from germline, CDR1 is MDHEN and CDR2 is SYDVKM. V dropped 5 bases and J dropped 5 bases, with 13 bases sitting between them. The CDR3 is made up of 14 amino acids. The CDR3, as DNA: TGTGCCAGCAGTCCCCGGGACTGGAACAATGAGCAGTTCTTC. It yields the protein CASSPRDWNNEQFF.

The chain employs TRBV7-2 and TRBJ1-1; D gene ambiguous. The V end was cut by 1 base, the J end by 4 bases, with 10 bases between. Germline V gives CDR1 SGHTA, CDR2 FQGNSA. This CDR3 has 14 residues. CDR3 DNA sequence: TGTGCCAGCAGCTTAGACAGTTACTCCACTGAAGCTTTCTTT. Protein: CASSLDSYSTEAFF. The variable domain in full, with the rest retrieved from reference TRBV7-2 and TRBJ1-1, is GAGVSQSPSNKVTEKGKDVELRCDPISGHTALYWYRQSLGQGLEFLIYFQGNSAPDKSGLPSDRFSAERTGGSVSTLTIQRTQQEDSAVYLCASSLDSYSTEAFFGQGTRLTVV.

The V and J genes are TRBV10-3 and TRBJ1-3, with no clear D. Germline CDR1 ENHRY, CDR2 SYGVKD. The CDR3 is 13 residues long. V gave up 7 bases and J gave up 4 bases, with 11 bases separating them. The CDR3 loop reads CAIKQPGGNTIYF. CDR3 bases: TGTGCCATCAAACAACCCGGGGGAAACACCATATATTTT.

CDR3 residues: CASSDAGGPETQYF. CDR3 DNA: TGTGCCAGCAGTGACGCGGGGGGGCCGGAGACCCAGTACTTC. The V and J genes are TRBV6-1 and TRBJ2-5; 9 bases agree with TRBD2. The germline V gene encodes CDR1 MNHNS and CDR2 SASEGT. The J segment lost 5 bases and the V segment lost 3 bases, leaving 4 bases of the junction unmatched. The CDR3 totals 14 residues.

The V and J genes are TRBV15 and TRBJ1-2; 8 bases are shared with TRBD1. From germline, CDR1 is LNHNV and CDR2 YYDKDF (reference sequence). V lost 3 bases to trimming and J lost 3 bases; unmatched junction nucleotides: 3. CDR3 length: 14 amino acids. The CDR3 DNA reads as TGTGCCACCAGCAGGGGACAGGAGTACTATGGCTACACCTTC. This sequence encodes CATSRGQEYYGYTF.

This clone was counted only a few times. The CDR3 DNA sequence: TGTGCCTGGAGGACAGGGCCTGACTATAATTCACCCCTCCACTTT. Residues: CAWRTGPDYNSPLHF. The V call is TRBV30, the J call TRBJ1-6; 7 bases map to TRBD1. The CDR3 runs to 15 residues. Trimming removed 3 bases from V and 3 bases from J; junction bases left unmatched: 5. Germline CDR1 reads GTSNPN; CDR2 reads SVGIG (reference sequence).

Written as DNA, the CDR3 is TGTGCCAGCTCCCGGGCCGGAACGGGAAGGGAAAAACTGTTTTTT. Protein product: CASSRAGTGREKLFF. The chain recombines TRBV18 with TRBJ1-4; D is unclear. CDR3 length: 15 residues. V shed 6 bases and J shed 8 bases, with 19 bases lying between them. The germline V gene has CDR1 KGHSH and CDR2 LQKENI.

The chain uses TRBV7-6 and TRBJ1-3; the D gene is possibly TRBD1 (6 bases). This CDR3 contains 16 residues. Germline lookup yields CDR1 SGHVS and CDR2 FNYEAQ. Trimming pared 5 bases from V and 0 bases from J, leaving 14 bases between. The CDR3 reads CASSESTGTSGNTIYF. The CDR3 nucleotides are TGTGCCAGCAGCGAATCGACAGGAACCTCTGGAAACACCATATATTTT.

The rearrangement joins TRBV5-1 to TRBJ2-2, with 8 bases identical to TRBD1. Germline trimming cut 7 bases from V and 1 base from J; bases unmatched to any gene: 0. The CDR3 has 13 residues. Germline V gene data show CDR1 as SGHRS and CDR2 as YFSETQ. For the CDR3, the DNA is TGCGCCAGCGGGACAGGGAACACCGGGGAGCTGTTTTTT. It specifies CASGTGNTGELFF.

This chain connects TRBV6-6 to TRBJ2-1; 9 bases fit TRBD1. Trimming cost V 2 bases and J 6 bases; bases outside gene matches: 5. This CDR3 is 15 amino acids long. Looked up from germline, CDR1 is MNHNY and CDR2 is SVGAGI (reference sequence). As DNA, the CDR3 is TGTGCCAGCAGTTACCCGGGACAGGGATCCAATGAGCAGTTCTTC. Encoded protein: CASSYPGQGSNEQFF.

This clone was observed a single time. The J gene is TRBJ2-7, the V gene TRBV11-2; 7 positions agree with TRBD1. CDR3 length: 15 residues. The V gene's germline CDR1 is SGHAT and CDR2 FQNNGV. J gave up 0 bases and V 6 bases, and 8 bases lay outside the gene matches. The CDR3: CASSSYRGSSYEQYF. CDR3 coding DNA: TGTGCCAGCAGTTCATACAGGGGCAGCTCCTACGAGCAGTACTTC.

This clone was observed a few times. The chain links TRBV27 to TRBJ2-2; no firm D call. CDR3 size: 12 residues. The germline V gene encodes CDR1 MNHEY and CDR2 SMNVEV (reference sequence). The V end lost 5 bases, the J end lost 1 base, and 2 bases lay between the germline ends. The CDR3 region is CASSQNTGELFF. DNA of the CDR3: TGTGCCAGCAGTCAGAACACCGGGGAGCTGTTTTTT.

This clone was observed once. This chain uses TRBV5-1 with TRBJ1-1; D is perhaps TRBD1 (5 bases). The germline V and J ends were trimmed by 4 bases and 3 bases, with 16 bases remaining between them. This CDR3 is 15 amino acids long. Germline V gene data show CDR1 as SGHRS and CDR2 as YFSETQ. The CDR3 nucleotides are TGCGCCAGCAGCCCCACTGAGGGGAGGGACACTGAAGCTTTCTTT. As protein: CASSPTEGRDTEAFF.

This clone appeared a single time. The CDR3 DNA is TGTGCCAGCAGCCAGTTCGGGGGAGGTGAAGCTTTCTTT. This sequence encodes CASSQFGGGEAFF. The genes are TRBV7-2 and TRBJ1-1, with D maybe TRBD1 (5 bases). This CDR3 has 13 residues. Trimming removed 5 bases at V and 7 bases at J, with 14 bases between. Per the germline V gene, CDR1 is SGHTA and CDR2 is FQGNSA.

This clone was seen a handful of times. CDR3 coding DNA: TGTGCCAGCTCGGGCTCCAGGGGGGTCCGCACAGATACGCAGTATTTT. This encodes CASSGSRGVRTDTQYF. The J gene is TRBJ2-3, the V gene TRBV2, with a tentative D call TRBD1 (7 bases). Per the germline V gene, CDR1 is SNHLY and CDR2 is FYNNEI. The CDR3 contains 16 residues. V was pared by 8 bases and J by 1 base, with 19 bases between.

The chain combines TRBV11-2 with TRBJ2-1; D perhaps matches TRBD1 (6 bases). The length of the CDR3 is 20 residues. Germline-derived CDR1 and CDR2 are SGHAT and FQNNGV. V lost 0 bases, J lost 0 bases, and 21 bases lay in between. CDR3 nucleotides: TGTGCCAGCAGCTTAGATAAGGGACATACATCTTGGAGCTCCTACAATGAGCAGTTCTTC. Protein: CASSLDKGHTSWSSYNEQFF.

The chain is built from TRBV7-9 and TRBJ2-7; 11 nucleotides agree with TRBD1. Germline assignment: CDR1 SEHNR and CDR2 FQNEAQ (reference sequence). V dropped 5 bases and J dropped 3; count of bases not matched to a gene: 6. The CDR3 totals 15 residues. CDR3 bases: TGTGCCAGCAGCACCCGGACAGGGGGCAGCTACGAGCAGTACTTC. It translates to CASSTRTGGSYEQYF. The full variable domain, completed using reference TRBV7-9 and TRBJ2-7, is DTGVSQNPRHKITKRGQNVTFRCDPISEHNRLYWYRQTLGQGPEFLTYFQNEAQLEKSRLLSDRFSAERPKGSFSTLEIQRTEQGDSAMYLCASSTRTGGSYEQYFGPGTRLTVT.

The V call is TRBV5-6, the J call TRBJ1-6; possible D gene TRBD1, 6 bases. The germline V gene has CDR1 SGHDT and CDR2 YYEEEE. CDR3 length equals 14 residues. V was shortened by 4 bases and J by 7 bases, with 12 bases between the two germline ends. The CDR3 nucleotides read TGTGCCAGCAGCCGGACAGATTCGAATTCACCCCTCCACTTT. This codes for CASSRTDSNSPLHF. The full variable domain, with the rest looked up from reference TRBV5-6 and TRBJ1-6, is DAGVTQSPTHLIKTRGQQVTLRCSPKSGHDTVSWYQQALGQGPQFIFQYYEEEERQRGNFPDRFSGHQFPNYSSELNVNALLLGDSALYLCASSRTDSNSPLHFGNGTRLTVT.